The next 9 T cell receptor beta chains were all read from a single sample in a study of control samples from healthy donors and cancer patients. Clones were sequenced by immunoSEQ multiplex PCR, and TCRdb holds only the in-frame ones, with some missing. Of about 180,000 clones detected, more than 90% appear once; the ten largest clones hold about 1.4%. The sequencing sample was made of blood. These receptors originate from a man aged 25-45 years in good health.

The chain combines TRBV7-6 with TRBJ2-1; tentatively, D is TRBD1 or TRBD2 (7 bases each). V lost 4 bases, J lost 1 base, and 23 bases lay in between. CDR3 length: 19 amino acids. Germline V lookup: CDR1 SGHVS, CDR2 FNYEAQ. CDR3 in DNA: TGTGCCAGCAGCTCCGGACAGGTCGGCGGGAGAGAGTCCTACAATGAGCAGTTCTTC. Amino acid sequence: CASSSGQVGGRESYNEQFF.

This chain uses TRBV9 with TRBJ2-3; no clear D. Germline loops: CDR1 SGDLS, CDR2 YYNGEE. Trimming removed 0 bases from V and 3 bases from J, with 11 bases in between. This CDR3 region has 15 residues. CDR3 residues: CASSVGRSGTDTQYF. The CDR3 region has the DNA TGTGCCAGCAGCGTAGGACGCTCTGGGACAGATACGCAGTATTTT.

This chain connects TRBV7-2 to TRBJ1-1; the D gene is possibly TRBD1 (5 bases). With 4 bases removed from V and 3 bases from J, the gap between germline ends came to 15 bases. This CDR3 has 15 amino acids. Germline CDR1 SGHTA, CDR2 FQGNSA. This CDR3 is CASSWGRLGDTEAFF. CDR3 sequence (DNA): TGTGCCAGCAGCTGGGGACGTTTGGGGGACACTGAAGCTTTCTTT.

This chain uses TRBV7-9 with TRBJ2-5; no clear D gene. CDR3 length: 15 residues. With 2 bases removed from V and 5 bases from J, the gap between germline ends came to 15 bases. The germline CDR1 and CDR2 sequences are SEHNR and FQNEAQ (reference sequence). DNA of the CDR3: TGTGCCAGCAGCTTATTTATCAGCAATACGGAGACCCAGTACTTC. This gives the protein CASSLFISNTETQYF.

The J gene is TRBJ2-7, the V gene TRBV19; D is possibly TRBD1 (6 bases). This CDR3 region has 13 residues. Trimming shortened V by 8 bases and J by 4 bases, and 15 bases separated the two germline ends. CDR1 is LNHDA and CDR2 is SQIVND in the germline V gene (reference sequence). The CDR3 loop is CASSLPGVYEQYF. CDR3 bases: TGTGCCAGTTCCCTCCCAGGGGTTTACGAGCAGTACTTC.

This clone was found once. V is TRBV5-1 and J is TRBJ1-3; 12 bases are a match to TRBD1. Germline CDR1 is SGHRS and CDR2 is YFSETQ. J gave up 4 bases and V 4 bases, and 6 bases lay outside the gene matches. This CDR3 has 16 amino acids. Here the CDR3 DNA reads TGCGCCAGCAGCCTGGGACAGGGGGCAGTGGGAAACACCATATATTTT. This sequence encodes CASSLGQGAVGNTIYF.

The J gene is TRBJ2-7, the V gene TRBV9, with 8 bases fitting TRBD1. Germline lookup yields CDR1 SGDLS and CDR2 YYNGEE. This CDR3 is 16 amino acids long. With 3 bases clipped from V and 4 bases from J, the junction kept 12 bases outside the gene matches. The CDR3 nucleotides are TGTGCCAGCAGCGGAACTCCGGACAGGGTGAGATACGAGCAGTACTTC. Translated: CASSGTPDRVRYEQYF.

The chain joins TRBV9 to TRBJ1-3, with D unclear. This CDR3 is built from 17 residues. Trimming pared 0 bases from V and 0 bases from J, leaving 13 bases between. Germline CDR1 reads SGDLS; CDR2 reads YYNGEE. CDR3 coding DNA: TGTGCCAGCAGCGTAGGTGTCAGTGGGGTCTCTGGAAACACCATATATTTT. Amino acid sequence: CASSVGVSGVSGNTIYF.

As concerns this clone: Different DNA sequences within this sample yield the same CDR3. In nucleotides, the CDR3 is TGTGCCAGCAGCGTAGGAGAGGATACGCAGTATTTT. Protein sequence: CASSVGEDTQYF. V gene TRBV9 combines with J gene TRBJ2-3; no definite D call. This CDR3 contains 12 residues. Trimming pared 0 bases from V and 6 bases from J, leaving 5 bases between. CDR1 SGDLS and CDR2 YYNGEE come from the germline V gene.